This T cell receptor beta chain emerged from a study of blood T cell repertoires in COVID-19. Study-level background: The United States, Italy and Spain provided the acute and convalescent COVID-19 samples. The cDNA or gDNA used as material had been derived from T cells, B-cell-depleted T cells, or PBMCs.

Per the original data handling: From reference gene primer amplification, estimates of nucleated cell counts were derived. Some clones are missing from TCRdb's copy, which holds only in-frame ones; the method was immunoSEQ multiplex PCR. V and J calls and clone size follow that table, whereas D and trimming were derived from the DNA. The sample records about 160,000 clones, approximately 95% being singletons. This CDR3 contains 12 residues. Per germline, CDR1 GTSNPN and CDR2 SVGIG (reference sequence). V was clipped by 1 base and J by 7 bases, with 10 bases between them. The sequence was collected from a woman between 45 and 60 years old with acute or convalescent COVID-19. The genes are TRBV30 and TRBJ1-2; no reliable D call. The sample taken for sequencing was peripheral blood. The CDR3 reads CAWSGVAGGYTF. The CDR3 coding sequence is TGTGCCTGGAGTGGGGTTGCGGGTGGCTACACCTTC. The full variable domain, completed using reference TRBV30 and TRBJ1-2, is SQTIHQWPATLVQPVGSPLSLECTVEGTSNPNLYWYRQAAGRGLQLLFYSVGIGQISSEVPQNLSASRPQDRQFILSSKKLLLSDSGFYLCAWSGVAGGYTFGSGTRLTVV.